The TCR beta chain described here comes from a study of CD8 T cells in ankylosing spondylitis. Study results and limitations: In ankylosing spondylitis blood, a motif of roughly 8 highly homologous TCR beta variants appeared characteristic. Previously reported in reactive arthritis synovial fluid and blood were some of the motif variants.

CDR3 length equals 16 residues. V was pared by 4 bases and J by 2 bases, with 3 bases of the junction left unmatched. From germline, CDR1 is MNHEY and CDR2 SMNVEV (reference sequence). This clonotype was counted many times. The antigen remains undetermined. TCRdb re-analysed the 5' RACE reads in MiXCR, keeping a single row per CDR3 protein. The data show more than 500,000 distinct CDR3 sequences, about 5.4% seen once. The material sequenced was blood, either unsorted or a sorted T cell fraction (not recorded which). This sequence joins TRBV27 and TRBJ1-5; 12 positions agree with TRBD1. The TCR was taken from a male donor with ankylosing spondylitis. The DNA for the CDR3 is TGTGCCAGCAGTTCGGGACAGGGGGCTCGCAATCAGCCCCAGCATTTT. This gives the protein CASSSGQGARNQPQHF.